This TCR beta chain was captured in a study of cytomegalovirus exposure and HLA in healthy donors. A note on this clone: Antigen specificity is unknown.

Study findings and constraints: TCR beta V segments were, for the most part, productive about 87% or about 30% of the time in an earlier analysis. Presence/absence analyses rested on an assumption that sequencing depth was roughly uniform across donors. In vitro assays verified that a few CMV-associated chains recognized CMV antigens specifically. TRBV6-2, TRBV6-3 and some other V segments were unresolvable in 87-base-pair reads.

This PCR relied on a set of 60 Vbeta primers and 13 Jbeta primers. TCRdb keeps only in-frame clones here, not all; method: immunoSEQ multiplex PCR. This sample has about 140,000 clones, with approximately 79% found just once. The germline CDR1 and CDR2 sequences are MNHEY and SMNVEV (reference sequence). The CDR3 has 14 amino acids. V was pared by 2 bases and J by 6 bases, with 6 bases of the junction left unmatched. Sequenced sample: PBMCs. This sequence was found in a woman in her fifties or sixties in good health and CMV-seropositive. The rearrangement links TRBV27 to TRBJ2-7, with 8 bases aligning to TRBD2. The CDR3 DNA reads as TGTGCCAGCAGTTTACAGCTAGCGGGTGGCGAGCAGTACTTC. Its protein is CASSLQLAGGEQYF.